These T cell receptor beta chains were read from a single sample in a study of post-analysis software for immune sequencing data. From the PCR reads, TCRdb called clonotypes with MiXCR, one entry per CDR3 protein. This table has hundreds of thousands of distinct CDR3 sequences, roughly 58% appearing once. The sample was blood. The receptors were gathered from a girl aged 5-17 years with multiple sclerosis. CDR3s include the opening cysteine and the closing phenylalanine or tryptophan. The D gene is left open where the match is weak. Size tells how often a clone was seen (once, few, many) or the class of an expanded clone, and some rows leave it out.

size: .; D: .; J: TRBJ1-5; V: TRBV6-2/TRBV6-3; CDR3: CASSYSAGKVPQHF; DNA: TGTGCCAGCAGCTACTCTGCCGGCAAGGTGCCCCAGCATTTT
size: once; D: .; J: TRBJ2-7; V: TRBV20-1; CDR3: CSARDSRDRAYEQYF; DNA: TGCAGTGCTAGAGATTCCCGGGACCGTGCCTACGAGCAGTACTTC
size: .; D: TRBD2; J: TRBJ2-7; V: TRBV20-1; CDR3: CSAIAGADYEQYF; DNA: TGCAGTGCTATAGCGGGAGCAGACTACGAGCAGTACTTC
size: .; D: TRBD1; J: TRBJ1-5; V: TRBV4-1; CDR3: CASSQGGQYSNQPQHF; DNA: TGCGCCAGCAGCCAAGGGGGACAGTATAGCAATCAGCCCCAGCATTTT
size: once; D: TRBD2; J: TRBJ2-7; V: TRBV7-2; CDR3: CASSWGTSYEQYF; DNA: TGTGCCAGCAGCTGGGGGACTAGCTACGAGCAGTACTTC
size: .; D: .; J: TRBJ1-4; V: TRBV7-9; CDR3: CASSPGRNTNLFF; DNA: TGTGCCAGCAGCCCAGGACGGAATACCAATCTGTTTTTT
size: .; D: .; J: TRBJ1-2; V: TRBV20-1; CDR3: CSARVGHGYTF; DNA: TGCAGTGCTAGAGTCGGGCATGGCTACACCTTC
size: few; D: .; J: TRBJ2-5; V: TRBV20-1; CDR3: CSALRAYQETQYF; DNA: TGCAGTGCCCTAAGAGCGTACCAAGAGACCCAGTACTTC
size: .; D: .; J: TRBJ2-4; V: TRBV11-2; CDR3: CASRERDRAKNIQYF; DNA: TGTGCCAGCAGAGAAAGGGATAGAGCCAAAAACATTCAGTACTTC
size: .; D: .; J: TRBJ2-5; V: TRBV20-1; CDR3: CSAIQGFQETQYF; DNA: TGCAGTGCTATCCAAGGATTCCAAGAGACCCAGTACTTC
size: .; D: TRBD2; J: TRBJ2-1; V: TRBV7-2; CDR3: CASSLSASGKRNEQFF; DNA: TGTGCCAGCAGCTTAAGTGCTAGCGGGAAAAGGAATGAGCAGTTCTTC
size: .; D: TRBD2; J: TRBJ2-5; V: TRBV7-2; CDR3: CASSRGLGKRYQETQYF; DNA: TGTGCCAGCAGCCGCGGACTAGGCAAGCGATACCAAGAGACCCAGTACTTC
size: few; D: TRBD1; J: TRBJ1-1; V: TRBV5-1; CDR3: CASTLQDRATEAFF; DNA: TGCGCCAGCACCCTCCAGGACAGGGCCACTGAAGCTTTCTTT
size: .; D: .; J: TRBJ2-5; V: TRBV4-1; CDR3: CASSSGTATPETQYF; DNA: TGCGCCAGCAGCTCCGGGACCGCCACCCCGGAGACCCAGTACTTC
size: .; D: .; J: TRBJ2-7; V: TRBV7-2; CDR3: CASSLRTANYEQYF; DNA: TGTGCCAGCAGCCTCCGGACAGCGAACTACGAGCAGTACTTC
size: .; D: .; J: TRBJ2-7; V: TRBV3-1; CDR3: CASSHGEGRSDEQYF; DNA: TGTGCCAGCAGCCACGGTGAGGGGAGGTCTGACGAGCAGTACTTC
size: few; D: .; J: TRBJ1-6; V: TRBV6-5; CDR3: CASSAGRPGNSPLHF; DNA: TGTGCCAGCAGTGCCGGCCGTCCAGGCAATTCACCCCTCCACTTT
size: few; D: .; J: TRBJ2-4; V: TRBV10-3; CDR3: CAISDSAGDKNIQYF; DNA: TGTGCCATCAGTGACTCGGCAGGGGACAAAAACATTCAGTACTTC
size: .; D: TRBD1; J: TRBJ2-5; V: TRBV6-5; CDR3: CASSMTGVVETQYF; DNA: TGTGCCAGCAGTATGACAGGGGTGGTGGAGACCCAGTACTTC
size: few; D: .; J: TRBJ2-5; V: TRBV20-1; CDR3: CSARQYNLQETQYF; DNA: TGCAGTGCGAGACAGTATAACCTCCAAGAGACCCAGTACTTC
size: .; D: .; J: TRBJ2-7; V: TRBV19; CDR3: CASSIQGASTYEQYF; DNA: TGTGCCAGTAGTATTCAAGGGGCTAGTACCTACGAGCAGTACTTC
size: .; D: TRBD1; J: TRBJ1-5; V: TRBV20-1; CDR3: CSASNGTGYSNQPQHF; DNA: TGCAGTGCTAGCAACGGGACAGGGTATAGCAATCAGCCCCAGCATTTT
size: .; D: TRBD1; J: TRBJ1-1; V: TRBV5-1; CDR3: CASSWGQGNTEAFF; DNA: TGTGCCAGCAGCTGGGGACAGGGCAACACTGAAGCTTTCTTT
size: .; D: TRBD1; J: TRBJ1-1; V: TRBV7-9; CDR3: CASSLRAGTGNTEAFF; DNA: TGTGCCAGCAGCCTTAGGGCCGGGACAGGGAACACTGAAGCTTTCTTT
size: .; D: .; J: TRBJ2-1; V: TRBV24-1; CDR3: CATSDPGAGNEQFF; DNA: TGTGCCACCAGTGACCCAGGGGCGGGGAATGAGCAGTTCTTC
size: few; D: TRBD1; J: TRBJ2-1; V: TRBV20-1; CDR3: CSAMGQGWLQFF; DNA: TGCAGTGCCATGGGACAGGGGTGGTTGCAGTTCTTC
size: .; D: TRBD1; J: TRBJ2-2; V: TRBV5-1; CDR3: CASSKGQGRTGELFF; DNA: TGCGCCAGCAGCAAGGGACAGGGACGCACCGGGGAGCTGTTTTTT
size: once; D: TRBD2; J: TRBJ2-7; V: TRBV7-2; CDR3: CASSSRTSGGPYEQYF; DNA: TGTGCCAGCAGCTCTCGGACTAGCGGGGGACCCTACGAGCAGTACTTC
size: few; D: .; J: TRBJ2-7; V: TRBV27; CDR3: CASGMVVQYF; DNA: TGTGCCAGCGGAATGGTGGTGCAGTACTTC
size: once; D: TRBD1; J: TRBJ2-7; V: TRBV2; CDR3: CASREGTGKPHSYEQYF; DNA: TGTGCCAGCAGAGAGGGGACAGGGAAACCCCACTCCTACGAGCAGTACTTC
size: few; D: .; J: TRBJ2-7; V: TRBV7-9; CDR3: CASSSYQSTQYF; DNA: TGTGCCAGCAGCTCCTACCAATCGACACAGTACTTC
size: .; D: .; J: TRBJ2-5; V: TRBV14; CDR3: CASSPSLQGTQYF; DNA: TGTGCCAGCAGCCCAAGCCTCCAAGGAACCCAGTACTTC
size: few; D: .; J: TRBJ2-2; V: TRBV9; CDR3: CASSPAARATGELFF; DNA: TGTGCCAGCAGCCCAGCTGCGAGGGCCACCGGGGAGCTGTTTTTT
size: many; D: .; J: TRBJ2-5; V: TRBV11-2; CDR3: CASSPDSQETQYF; DNA: TGTGCCAGCAGCCCGGACAGTCAAGAGACCCAGTACTTC
size: .; D: .; J: TRBJ2-3; V: TRBV28; CDR3: CASSLYSTDTQYF; DNA: TGTGCCAGCAGCCTCTATAGCACAGATACGCAGTATTTT
size: .; D: TRBD1; J: TRBJ1-2; V: TRBV6-5; CDR3: CASTGTGPGSRGYTF; DNA: TGTGCCAGCACCGGGACAGGGCCTGGCTCCCGCGGCTACACCTTC
size: few; D: .; J: TRBJ2-7; V: TRBV12-3/TRBV12-4; CDR3: CASSLRAAIYEQYF; DNA: TGTGCCAGCAGTTTAAGGGCAGCGATCTACGAGCAGTACTTC
size: .; D: TRBD1; J: TRBJ1-2; V: TRBV5-5; CDR3: CASSSSLRDRGRNGYTF; DNA: TGTGCCAGCAGCTCCTCCCTCCGGGACAGGGGGCGAAATGGCTACACCTTC
size: .; D: TRBD1; J: TRBJ1-2; V: TRBV14; CDR3: CASSQVGQGRGAYGYTF; DNA: TGTGCCAGCAGCCAAGTTGGACAGGGCCGCGGGGCCTATGGCTACACCTTC
size: .; D: .; J: TRBJ2-7; V: TRBV7-2; CDR3: CASSLAVFVGGPCEQYF; DNA: TGTGCCAGCAGCTTAGCAGTTTTTGTGGGGGGGCCATGCGAGCAGTACTTC
size: .; D: TRBD2; J: TRBJ2-3; V: TRBV12-3/TRBV12-4; CDR3: CASSTSQRGPLDTQYF; DNA: TGTGCCAGCAGTACGTCTCAGCGGGGGCCTCTGGATACGCAGTATTTT
size: .; D: .; J: TRBJ1-2; V: TRBV15; CDR3: CATSRDGGAGGYTF; DNA: TGTGCCACCAGCAGAGATGGGGGGGCCGGTGGCTACACCTTC
size: .; D: .; J: TRBJ2-7; V: TRBV12-3/TRBV12-4; CDR3: CASSNQGSRYEQYF; DNA: TGTGCCAGCAGTAACCAGGGCAGCCGCTACGAGCAGTACTTC
size: .; D: TRBD2; J: TRBJ2-1; V: TRBV20-1; CDR3: CSASVPGSGGASRQFF; DNA: TGCAGTGCTAGCGTTCCCGGGTCGGGGGGGGCCTCGCGGCAGTTCTTC
size: .; D: TRBD2; J: TRBJ2-1; V: TRBV7-2; CDR3: CASSPLWVAGVYNEQFF; DNA: TGTGCCAGCAGCCCCCTCTGGGTAGCGGGGGTGTACAATGAGCAGTTCTTC
size: .; D: .; J: TRBJ2-1; V: TRBV7-7; CDR3: CASSPLSHNEQFF; DNA: TGTGCTAGCAGCCCGTTATCACACAATGAGCAGTTCTTC
size: .; D: .; J: TRBJ1-5; V: TRBV4-1; CDR3: CASGQDRQAQPQHF; DNA: TGCGCCAGCGGCCAAGATAGACAGGCCCAGCCCCAGCATTTT
size: .; D: TRBD1; J: TRBJ1-5; V: TRBV7-2; CDR3: CASSKGQNSNQPQHF; DNA: TGTGCCAGCAGCAAGGGACAGAATAGCAATCAGCCCCAGCATTTT
size: .; D: TRBD1; J: TRBJ1-1; V: TRBV25-1; CDR3: CASSGYRGGTEAFF; DNA: TGTGCCAGCAGTGGGTACAGGGGTGGCACTGAAGCTTTCTTT
size: .; D: TRBD1; J: TRBJ2-1; V: TRBV20-1; CDR3: CSAGGQSANEQFF; DNA: TGCAGTGCTGGGGGACAGTCCGCCAATGAGCAGTTCTTC